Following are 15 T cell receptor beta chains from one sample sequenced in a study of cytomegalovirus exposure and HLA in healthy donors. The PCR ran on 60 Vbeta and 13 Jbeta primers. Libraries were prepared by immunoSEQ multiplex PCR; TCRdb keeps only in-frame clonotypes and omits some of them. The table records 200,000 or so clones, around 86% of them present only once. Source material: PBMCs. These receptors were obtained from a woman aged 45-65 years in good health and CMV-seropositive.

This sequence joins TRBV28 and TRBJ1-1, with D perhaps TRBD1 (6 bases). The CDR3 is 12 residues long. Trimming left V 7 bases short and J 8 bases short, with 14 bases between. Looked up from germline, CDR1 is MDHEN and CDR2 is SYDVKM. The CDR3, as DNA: TGTGCCAGCACCCGGGGGGGCGGGGAAGCTTTCTTT. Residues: CASTRGGGEAFF.

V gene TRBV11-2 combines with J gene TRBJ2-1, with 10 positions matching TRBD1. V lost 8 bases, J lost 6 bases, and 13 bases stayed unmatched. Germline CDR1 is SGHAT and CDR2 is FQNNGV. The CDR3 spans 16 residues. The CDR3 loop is CASAGQGTFWTNEQFF. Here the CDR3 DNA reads TGTGCCAGCGCGGGACAGGGGACATTTTGGACCAATGAGCAGTTCTTC. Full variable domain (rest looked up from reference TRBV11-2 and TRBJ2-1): EAGVAQSPRYKIIEKRQSVAFWCNPISGHATLYWYQQILGQGPKLLIQFQNNGVVDDSQLPKDRFSAERLKGVDSTLKIQPAKLEDSAVYLCASAGQGTFWTNEQFFGPGTRLTVL.

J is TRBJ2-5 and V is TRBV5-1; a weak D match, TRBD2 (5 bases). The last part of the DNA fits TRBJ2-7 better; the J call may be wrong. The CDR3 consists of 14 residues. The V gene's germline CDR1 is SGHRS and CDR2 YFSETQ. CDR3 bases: TGCGCCAGCAGCCCCCTCGGACTGGGCTACGAGCAGTACTTC. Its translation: CASSPLGLGYEQYF.

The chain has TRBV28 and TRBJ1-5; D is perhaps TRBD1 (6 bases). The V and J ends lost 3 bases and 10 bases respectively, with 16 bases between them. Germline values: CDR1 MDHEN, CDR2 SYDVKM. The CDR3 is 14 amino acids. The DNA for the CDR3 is TGTGCCAGCAGTTTTCGGGGGCGGGGGATACCCCAGCATTTT. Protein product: CASSFRGRGIPQHF. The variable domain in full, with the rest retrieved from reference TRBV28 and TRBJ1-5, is DVKVTQSSRYLVKRTGEKVFLECVQDMDHENMFWYRQDPGLGLRLIYFSYDVKMKEKGDIPEGYSVSREKKERFSLILESASTNQTSMYLCASSFRGRGIPQHFGDGTRLSIL.

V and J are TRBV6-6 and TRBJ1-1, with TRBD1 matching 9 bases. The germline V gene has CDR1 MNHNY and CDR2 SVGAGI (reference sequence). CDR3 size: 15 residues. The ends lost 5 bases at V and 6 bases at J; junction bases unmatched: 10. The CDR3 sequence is CASSRGTGSQAEAFF. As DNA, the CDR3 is TGTGCCAGCAGTCGCGGGACAGGGAGTCAGGCTGAAGCTTTCTTT.

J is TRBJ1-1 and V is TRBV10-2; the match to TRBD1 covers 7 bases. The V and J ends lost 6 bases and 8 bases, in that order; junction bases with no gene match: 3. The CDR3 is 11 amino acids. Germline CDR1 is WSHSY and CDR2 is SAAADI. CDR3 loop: CASRTGDEAFF. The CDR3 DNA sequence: TGCGCCAGCAGAACAGGGGACGAAGCTTTCTTT.

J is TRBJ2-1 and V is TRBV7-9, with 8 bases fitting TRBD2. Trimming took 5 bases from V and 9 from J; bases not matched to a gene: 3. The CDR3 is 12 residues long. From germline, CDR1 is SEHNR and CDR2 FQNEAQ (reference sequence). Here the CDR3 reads CASSRLAIEQFF. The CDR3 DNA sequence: TGTGCCAGCAGCCGACTAGCGATTGAGCAGTTCTTC.

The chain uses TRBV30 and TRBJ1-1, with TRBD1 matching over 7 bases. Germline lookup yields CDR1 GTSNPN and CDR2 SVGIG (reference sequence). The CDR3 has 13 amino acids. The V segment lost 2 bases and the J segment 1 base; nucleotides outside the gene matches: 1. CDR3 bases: TGTGCCTGGAGTCGACAGGGGAACACTGAAGCTTTCTTT. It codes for CAWSRQGNTEAFF.

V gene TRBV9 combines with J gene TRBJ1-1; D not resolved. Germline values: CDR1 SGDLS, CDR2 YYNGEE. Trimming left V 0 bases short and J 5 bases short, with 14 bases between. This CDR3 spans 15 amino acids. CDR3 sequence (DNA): TGTGCCAGCAGCGTAGCGGGGAGAATGGGTACTGAAGCTTTCTTT. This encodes CASSVAGRMGTEAFF.

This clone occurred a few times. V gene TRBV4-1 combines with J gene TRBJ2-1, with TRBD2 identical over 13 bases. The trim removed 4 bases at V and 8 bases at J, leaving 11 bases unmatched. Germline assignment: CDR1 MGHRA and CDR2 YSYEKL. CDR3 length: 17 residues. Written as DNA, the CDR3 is TGCGCCAGCAGCCTCATGCCACTAGCGGGGGGGCCCCATGAGCAGTTCTTC. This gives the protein CASSLMPLAGGPHEQFF.

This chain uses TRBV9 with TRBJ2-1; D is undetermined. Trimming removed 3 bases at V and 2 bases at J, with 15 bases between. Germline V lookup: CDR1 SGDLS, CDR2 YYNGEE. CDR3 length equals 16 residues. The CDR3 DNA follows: TGTGCCAGCAGCGCCGATCCCTCTACGGCCTACAATGAGCAGTTCTTC. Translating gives CASSADPSTAYNEQFF.

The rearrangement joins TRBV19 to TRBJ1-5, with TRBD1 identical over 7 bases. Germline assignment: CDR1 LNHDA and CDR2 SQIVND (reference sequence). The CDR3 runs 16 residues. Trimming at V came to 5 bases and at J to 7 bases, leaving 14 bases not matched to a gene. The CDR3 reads CASSSQGQGGPQPQHF. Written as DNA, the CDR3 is TGTGCCAGTAGTTCCCAGGGGCAGGGGGGCCCCCAGCCCCAGCATTTT.

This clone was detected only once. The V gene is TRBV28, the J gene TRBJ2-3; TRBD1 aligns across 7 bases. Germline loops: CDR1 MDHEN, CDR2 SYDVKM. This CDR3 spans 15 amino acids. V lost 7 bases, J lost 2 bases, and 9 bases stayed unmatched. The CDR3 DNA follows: TGTGCCAGCAACGAACGGACAGGACACACAGATACGCAGTATTTT. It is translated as CASNERTGHTDTQYF.

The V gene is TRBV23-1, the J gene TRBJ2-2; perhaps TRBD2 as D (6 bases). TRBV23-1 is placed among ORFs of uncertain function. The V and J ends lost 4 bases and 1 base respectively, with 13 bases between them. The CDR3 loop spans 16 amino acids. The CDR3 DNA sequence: TGCGCCAGCAGTCCCCGGGGGAGGATGAACACCGGGGAGCTGTTTTTT. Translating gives CASSPRGRMNTGELFF.

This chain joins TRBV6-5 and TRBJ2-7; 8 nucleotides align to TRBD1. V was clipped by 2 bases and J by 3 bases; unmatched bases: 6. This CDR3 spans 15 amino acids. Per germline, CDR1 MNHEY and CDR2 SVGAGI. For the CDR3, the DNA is TGTGCCAGCAGTTACGGCACAGGGGGTTACTACGAGCAGTACTTC. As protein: CASSYGTGGYYEQYF.